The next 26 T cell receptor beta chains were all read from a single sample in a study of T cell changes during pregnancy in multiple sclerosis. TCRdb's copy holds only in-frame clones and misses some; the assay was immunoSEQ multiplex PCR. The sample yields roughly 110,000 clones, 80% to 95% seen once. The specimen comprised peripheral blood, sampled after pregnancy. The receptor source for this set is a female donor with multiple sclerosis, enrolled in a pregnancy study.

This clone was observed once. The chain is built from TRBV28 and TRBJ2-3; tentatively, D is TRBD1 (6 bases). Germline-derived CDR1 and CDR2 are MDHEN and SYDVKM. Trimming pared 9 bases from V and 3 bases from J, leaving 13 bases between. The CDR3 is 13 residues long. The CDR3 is CASMDRSTDTQYF. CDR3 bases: TGTGCCAGTATGGACAGATCTACAGATACGCAGTATTTT.

CDR3 sequence (DNA): TGTGCCAGCAGTCACCCTCAGGACAGGTCGAACACCGGGGAGCTGTTTTTT. It yields the protein CASSHPQDRSNTGELFF. The V and J genes are TRBV28 and TRBJ2-2; 7 bases fit TRBD1. V shed 5 bases, J shed 0 bases, and the junction held 9 bases outside the gene matches. CDR1 MDHEN and CDR2 SYDVKM come from the germline V gene. CDR3 length: 17 amino acids.

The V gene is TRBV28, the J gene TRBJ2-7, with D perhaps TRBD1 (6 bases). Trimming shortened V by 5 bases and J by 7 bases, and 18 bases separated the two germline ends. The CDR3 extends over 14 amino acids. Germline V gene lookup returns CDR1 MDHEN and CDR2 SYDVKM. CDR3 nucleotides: TGTGCCAGCAGTCCCGGGACACTTATCAGGGAGCAGTACTTC. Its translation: CASSPGTLIREQYF.

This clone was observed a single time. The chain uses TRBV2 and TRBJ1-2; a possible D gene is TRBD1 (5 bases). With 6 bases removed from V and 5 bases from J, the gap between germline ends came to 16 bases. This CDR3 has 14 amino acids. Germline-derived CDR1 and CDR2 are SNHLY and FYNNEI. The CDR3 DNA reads TGTGCCAGCAGGAGATCAGACAGATTTTATGGCTACACCTTC. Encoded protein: CASRRSDRFYGYTF.

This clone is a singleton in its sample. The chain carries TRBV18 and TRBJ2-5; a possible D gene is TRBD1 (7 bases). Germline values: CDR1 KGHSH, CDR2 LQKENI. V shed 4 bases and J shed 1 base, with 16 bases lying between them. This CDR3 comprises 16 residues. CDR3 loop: CASSLAGPGGQETQYF. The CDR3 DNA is TGTGCCAGCTCACTCGCGGGACCAGGGGGCCAAGAGACCCAGTACTTC.

For the CDR3, the DNA is TGTGCCAGCAGCTTAGGACATGCAACTAATGAAAAACTGTTTTTT. Protein sequence: CASSLGHATNEKLFF. The chain employs TRBV7-6 and TRBJ1-4; D unresolved. Trimming took off 1 base at V and 0 bases at J, with 6 bases between the two ends. Germline V gene data show CDR1 as SGHVS and CDR2 as FNYEAQ. There are 15 residues in the CDR3.

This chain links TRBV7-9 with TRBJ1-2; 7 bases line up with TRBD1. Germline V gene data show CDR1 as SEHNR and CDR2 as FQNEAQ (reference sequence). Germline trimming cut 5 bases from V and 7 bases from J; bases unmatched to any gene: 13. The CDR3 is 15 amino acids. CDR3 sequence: CASSVLTGALGGYTF. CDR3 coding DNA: TGTGCCAGCAGCGTTTTAACAGGGGCATTGGGTGGCTACACCTTC.

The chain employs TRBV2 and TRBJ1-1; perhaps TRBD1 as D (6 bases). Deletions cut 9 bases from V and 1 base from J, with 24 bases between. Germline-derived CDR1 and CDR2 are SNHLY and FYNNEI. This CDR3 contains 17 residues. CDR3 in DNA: TGTGCCAGATTATCCTACTCCCGACAGGAGTCGAACACTGAAGCTTTCTTT. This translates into CARLSYSRQESNTEAFF.

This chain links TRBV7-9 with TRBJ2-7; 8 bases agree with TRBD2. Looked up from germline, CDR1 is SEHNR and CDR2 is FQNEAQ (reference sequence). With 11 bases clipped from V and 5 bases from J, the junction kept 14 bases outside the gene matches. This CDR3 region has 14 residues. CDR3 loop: CAWGRSGSSNEQYF. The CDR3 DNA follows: TGTGCCTGGGGGAGGAGCGGGAGTTCCAACGAGCAGTACTTC. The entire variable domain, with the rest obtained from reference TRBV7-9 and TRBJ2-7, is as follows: DTGVSQNPRHKITKRGQNVTFRCDPISEHNRLYWYRQTLGQGPEFLTYFQNEAQLEKSRLLSDRFSAERPKGSFSTLEIQRTEQGDSAMYLCAWGRSGSSNEQYFGPGTRLTVT.

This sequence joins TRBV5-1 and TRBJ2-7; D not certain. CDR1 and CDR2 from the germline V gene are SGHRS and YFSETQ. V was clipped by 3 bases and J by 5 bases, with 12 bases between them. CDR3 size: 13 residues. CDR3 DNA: TGCGCCAGCAGCTCACAATTCAACGACGAGCAGTACTTC. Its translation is CASSSQFNDEQYF.

DNA of the CDR3: TGCGCCAGCAGCTCACCCATGACAGAACAATCTAGCGGGAGGGCCTACAATGAGCAGTTCTTC. Translating gives CASSSPMTEQSSGRAYNEQFF. The gene calls are TRBV5-1 and TRBJ2-1; 12 positions agree with TRBD2. J lost 2 bases, V lost 3 bases, and 18 bases had no gene match. The CDR3 has 21 residues. In germline, CDR1 is SGHRS, CDR2 YFSETQ. Variable domain in full (rest from reference TRBV5-1 and TRBJ2-1): KAGVTQTPRYLIKTRGQQVTLSCSPISGHRSVSWYQQTPGQGLQFLFEYFSETQRNKGNFPGRFSGRQFSNSRSEMNVSTLELGDSALYLCASSSPMTEQSSGRAYNEQFFGPGTRLTVL.

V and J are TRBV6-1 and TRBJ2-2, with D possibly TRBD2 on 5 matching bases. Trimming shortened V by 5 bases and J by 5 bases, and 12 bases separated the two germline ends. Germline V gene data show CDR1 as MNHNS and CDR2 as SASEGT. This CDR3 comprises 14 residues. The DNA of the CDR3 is TGTGCCAGCAGTCAAACCCGAGGGACCGGGGAGCTGTTTTTT. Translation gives CASSQTRGTGELFF.

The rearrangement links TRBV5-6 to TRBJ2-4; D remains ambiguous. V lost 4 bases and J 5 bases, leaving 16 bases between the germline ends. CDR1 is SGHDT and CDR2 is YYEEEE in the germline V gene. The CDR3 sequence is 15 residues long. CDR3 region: CASSPRSLLENIQYF. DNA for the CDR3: TGTGCCAGCAGCCCCAGAAGTCTGTTGGAAAACATTCAGTACTTC.

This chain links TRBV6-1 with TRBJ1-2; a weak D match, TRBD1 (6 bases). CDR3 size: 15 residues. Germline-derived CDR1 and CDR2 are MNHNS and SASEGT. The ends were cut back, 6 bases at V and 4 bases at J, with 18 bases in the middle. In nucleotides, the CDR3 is TGTGCCAGCAGACAGGGTCTCCCCTCTGTCTATGGCTACACCTTC. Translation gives CASRQGLPSVYGYTF.

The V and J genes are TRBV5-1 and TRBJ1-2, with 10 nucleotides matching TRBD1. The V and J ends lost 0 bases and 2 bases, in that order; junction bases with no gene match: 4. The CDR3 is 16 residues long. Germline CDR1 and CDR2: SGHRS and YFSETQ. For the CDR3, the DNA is TGCGCCAGCAGCTTGGGGGACAGGGGAGGGAACTATGGCTACACCTTC. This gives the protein CASSLGDRGGNYGYTF.

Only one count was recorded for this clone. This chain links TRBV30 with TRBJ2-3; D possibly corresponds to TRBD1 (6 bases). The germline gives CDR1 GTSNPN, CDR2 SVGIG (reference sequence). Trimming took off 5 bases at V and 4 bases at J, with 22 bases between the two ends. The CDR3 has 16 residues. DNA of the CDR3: TGTGCCTGGGGTTCAGGGGCCTCCATAGGGGCAGATACGCAGTATTTT. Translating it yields CAWGSGASIGADTQYF.

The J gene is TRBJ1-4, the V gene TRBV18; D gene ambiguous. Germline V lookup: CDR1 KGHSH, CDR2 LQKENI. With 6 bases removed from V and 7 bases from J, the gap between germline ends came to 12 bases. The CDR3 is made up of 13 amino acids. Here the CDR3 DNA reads TGTGCCAGCTCCCCTCTGCCCGGTGAAAAACTGTTTTTT. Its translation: CASSPLPGEKLFF.

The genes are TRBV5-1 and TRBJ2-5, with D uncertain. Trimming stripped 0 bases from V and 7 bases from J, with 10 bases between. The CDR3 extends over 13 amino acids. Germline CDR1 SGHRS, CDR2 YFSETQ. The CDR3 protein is CASSLVAGGTQYF. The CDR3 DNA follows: TGCGCCAGCAGCTTGGTGGCAGGTGGGACCCAGTACTTC.

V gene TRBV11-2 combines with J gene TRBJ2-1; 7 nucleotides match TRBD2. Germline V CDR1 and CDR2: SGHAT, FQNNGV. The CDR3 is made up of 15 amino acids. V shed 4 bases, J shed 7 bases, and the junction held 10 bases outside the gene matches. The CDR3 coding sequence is TGTGCCAGCAGCTCCCTAGGACTAGTAAGGAATGAGCAGTTCTTC. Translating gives CASSSLGLVRNEQFF.

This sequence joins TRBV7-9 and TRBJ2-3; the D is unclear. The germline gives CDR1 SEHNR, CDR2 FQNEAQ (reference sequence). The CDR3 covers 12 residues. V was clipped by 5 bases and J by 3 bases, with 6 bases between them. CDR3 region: CASSHFTDTQYF. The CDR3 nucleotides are TGTGCCAGCAGCCACTTTACAGATACGCAGTATTTT. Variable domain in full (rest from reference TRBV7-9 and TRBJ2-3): DTGVSQNPRHKITKRGQNVTFRCDPISEHNRLYWYRQTLGQGPEFLTYFQNEAQLEKSRLLSDRFSAERPKGSFSTLEIQRTEQGDSAMYLCASSHFTDTQYFGPGTRLTVL.

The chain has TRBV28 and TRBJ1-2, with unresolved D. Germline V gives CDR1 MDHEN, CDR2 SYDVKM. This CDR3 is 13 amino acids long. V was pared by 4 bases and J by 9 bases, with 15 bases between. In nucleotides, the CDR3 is TGTGCCAGCAGTTCCCTAGTCCCCCGGAGCTACACCTTC. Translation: CASSSLVPRSYTF.

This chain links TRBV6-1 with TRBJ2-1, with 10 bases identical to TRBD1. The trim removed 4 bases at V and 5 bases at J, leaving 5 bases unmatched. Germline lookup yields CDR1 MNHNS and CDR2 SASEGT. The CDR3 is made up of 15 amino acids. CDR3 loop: CASSVGQGINNEQFF. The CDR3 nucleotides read TGTGCCAGCAGTGTGGGACAGGGGATTAACAATGAGCAGTTCTTC.

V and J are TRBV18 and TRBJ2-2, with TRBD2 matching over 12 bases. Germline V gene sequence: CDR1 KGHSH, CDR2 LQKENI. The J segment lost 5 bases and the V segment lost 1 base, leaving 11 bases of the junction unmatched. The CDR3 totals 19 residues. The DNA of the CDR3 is TGTGCCAGCTCACCACTGAACTCCGGACTAGCGGGACAAACCGGGGAGCTGTTTTTT. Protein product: CASSPLNSGLAGQTGELFF.

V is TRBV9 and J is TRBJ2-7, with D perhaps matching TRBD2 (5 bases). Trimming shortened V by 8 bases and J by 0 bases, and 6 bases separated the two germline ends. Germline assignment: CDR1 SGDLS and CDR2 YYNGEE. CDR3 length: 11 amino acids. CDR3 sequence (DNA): TGTGCCAGGGAGGTCTCCTACGAGCAGTACTTC. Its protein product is CAREVSYEQYF.

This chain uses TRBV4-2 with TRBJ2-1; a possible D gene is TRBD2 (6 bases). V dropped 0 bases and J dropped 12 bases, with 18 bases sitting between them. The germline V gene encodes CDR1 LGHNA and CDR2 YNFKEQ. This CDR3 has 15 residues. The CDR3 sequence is CASSQEPRGTPGQFF. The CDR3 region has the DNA TGTGCCAGCAGCCAAGAACCTCGGGGGACCCCAGGGCAGTTCTTC.

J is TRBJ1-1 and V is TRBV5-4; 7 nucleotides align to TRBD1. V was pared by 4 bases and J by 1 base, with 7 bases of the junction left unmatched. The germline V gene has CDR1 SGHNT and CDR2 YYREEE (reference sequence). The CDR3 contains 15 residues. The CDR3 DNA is TGTGCCAGCAGCCCGCGACAGGGCTCGAACACTGAAGCTTTCTTT. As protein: CASSPRQGSNTEAFF.